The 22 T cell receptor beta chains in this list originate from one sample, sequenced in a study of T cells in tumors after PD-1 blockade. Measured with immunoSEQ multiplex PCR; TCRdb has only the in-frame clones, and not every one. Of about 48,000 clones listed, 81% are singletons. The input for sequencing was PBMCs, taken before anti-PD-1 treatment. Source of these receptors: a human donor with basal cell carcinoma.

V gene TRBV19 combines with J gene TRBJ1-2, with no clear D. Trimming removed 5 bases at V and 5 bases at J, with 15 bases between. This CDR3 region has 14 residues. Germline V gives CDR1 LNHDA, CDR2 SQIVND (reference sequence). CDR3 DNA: TGTGCCAGTAGTTGGACGCAAGTGAGGTATGGCTACACCTTC. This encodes CASSWTQVRYGYTF.

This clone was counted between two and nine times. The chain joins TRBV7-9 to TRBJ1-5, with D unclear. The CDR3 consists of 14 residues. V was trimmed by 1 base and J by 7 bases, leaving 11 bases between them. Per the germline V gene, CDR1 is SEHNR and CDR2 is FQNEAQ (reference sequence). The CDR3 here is CASSLDGWGQPQHF. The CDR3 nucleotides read TGTGCCAGCAGCTTAGACGGGTGGGGACAGCCCCAGCATTTT.

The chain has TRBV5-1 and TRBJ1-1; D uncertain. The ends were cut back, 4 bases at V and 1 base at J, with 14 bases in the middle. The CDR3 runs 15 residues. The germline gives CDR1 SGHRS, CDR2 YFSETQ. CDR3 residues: CASSGEGLGNTEAFF. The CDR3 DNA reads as TGCGCCAGCAGCGGCGAGGGTCTCGGGAACACTGAAGCTTTCTTT.

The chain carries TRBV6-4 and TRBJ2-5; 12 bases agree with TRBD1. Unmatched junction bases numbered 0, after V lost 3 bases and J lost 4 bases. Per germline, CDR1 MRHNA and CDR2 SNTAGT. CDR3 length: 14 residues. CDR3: CASSEGQGAETQYF. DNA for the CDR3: TGTGCCAGCAGTGAGGGACAGGGGGCAGAGACCCAGTACTTC.

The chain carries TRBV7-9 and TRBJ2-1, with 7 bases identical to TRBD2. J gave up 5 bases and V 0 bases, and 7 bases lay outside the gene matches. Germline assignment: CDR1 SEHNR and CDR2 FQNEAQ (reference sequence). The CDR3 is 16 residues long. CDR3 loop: CASSLASGRGNNEQFF. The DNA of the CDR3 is TGTGCCAGCAGCTTAGCTTCGGGGCGGGGGAACAATGAGCAGTTCTTC.

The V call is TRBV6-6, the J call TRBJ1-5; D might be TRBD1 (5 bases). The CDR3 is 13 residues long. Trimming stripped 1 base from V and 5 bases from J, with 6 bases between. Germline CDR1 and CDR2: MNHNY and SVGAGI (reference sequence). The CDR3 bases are TGTGCCAGCAGTTACTTGGGGGATCAGCCCCAGCATTTT. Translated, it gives CASSYLGDQPQHF.

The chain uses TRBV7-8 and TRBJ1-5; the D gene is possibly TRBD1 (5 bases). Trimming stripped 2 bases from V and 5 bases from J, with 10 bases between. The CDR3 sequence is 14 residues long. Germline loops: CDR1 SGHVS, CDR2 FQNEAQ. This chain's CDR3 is CASSLPQVYQPQHF. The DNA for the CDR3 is TGTGCCAGCAGCTTACCACAGGTTTATCAGCCCCAGCATTTT.

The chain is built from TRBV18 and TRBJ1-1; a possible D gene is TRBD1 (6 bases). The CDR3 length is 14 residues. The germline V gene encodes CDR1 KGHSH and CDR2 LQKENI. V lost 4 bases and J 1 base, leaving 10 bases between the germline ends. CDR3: CASSRGGQNTEAFF. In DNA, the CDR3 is TGTGCCAGCTCACGGGGGGGCCAGAACACTGAAGCTTTCTTT.

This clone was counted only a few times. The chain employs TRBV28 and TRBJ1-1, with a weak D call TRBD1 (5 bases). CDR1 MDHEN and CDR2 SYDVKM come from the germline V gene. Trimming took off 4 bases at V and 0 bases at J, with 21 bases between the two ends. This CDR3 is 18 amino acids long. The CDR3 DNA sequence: TGTGCCAGCAGTTCAGACTTTTCAGGGATCTTTGTGAACACTGAAGCTTTCTTT. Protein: CASSSDFSGIFVNTEAFF.

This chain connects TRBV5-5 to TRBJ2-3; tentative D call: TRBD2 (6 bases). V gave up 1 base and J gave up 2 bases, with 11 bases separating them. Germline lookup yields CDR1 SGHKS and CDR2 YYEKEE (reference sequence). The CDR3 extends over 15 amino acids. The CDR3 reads CASSLSGVFTDTQYF. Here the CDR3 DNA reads TGTGCCAGCAGCTTGTCGGGAGTTTTCACAGATACGCAGTATTTT.

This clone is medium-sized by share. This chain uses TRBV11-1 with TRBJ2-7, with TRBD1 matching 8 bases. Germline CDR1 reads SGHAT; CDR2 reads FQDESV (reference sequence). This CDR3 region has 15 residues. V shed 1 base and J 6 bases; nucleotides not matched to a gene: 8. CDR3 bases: TGTGCCAGCAGCTTAGGCCCGGGACAGGTCGGCGAGCAGTACTTC. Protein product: CASSLGPGQVGEQYF.

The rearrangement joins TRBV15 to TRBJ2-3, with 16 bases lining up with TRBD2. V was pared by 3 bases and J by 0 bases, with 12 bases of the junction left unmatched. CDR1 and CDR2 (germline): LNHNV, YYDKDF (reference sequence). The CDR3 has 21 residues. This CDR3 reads CATSSYYSGTSGGASTDTQYF. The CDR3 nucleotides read TGTGCCACCAGCAGCTATTACTCCGGGACTAGCGGGGGGGCGAGCACAGATACGCAGTATTTT.

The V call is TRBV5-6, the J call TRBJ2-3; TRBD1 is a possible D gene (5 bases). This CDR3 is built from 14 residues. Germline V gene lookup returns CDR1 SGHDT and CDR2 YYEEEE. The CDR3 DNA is TGTGCTCCCCGGGTGGGGCGAAGCACAGATACGCAGTATTTT. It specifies CAPRVGRSTDTQYF.

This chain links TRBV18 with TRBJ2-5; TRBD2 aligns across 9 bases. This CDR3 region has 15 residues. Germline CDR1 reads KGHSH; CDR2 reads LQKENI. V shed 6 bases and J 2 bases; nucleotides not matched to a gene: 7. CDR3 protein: CASSPSGAVQETQYF. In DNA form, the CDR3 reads TGTGCCAGCTCGCCTAGCGGGGCGGTTCAAGAGACCCAGTACTTC. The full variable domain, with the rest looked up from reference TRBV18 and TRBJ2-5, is NAGVMQNPRHLVRRRGQEARLRCSPMKGHSHVYWYRQLPEEGLKFMVYLQKENIIDESGMPKERFSAEFPKEGPSILRIQQVVRGDSAAYFCASSPSGAVQETQYFGPGTRLLVL.

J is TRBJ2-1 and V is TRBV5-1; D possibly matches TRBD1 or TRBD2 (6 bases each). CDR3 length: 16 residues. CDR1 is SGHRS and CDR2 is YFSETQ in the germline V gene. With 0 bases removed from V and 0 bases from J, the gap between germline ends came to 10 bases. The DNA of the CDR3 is TGCGCCAGCAGCTTGGCGGGGGCGAGCTCCTACAATGAGCAGTTCTTC. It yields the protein CASSLAGASSYNEQFF. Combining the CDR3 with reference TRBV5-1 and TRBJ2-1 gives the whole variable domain KAGVTQTPRYLIKTRGQQVTLSCSPISGHRSVSWYQQTPGQGLQFLFEYFSETQRNKGNFPGRFSGRQFSNSRSEMNVSTLELGDSALYLCASSLAGASSYNEQFFGPGTRLTVL.

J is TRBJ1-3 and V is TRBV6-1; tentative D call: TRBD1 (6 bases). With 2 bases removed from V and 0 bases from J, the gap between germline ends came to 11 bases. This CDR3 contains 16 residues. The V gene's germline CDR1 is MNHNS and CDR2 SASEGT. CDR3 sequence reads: CASSERGQNSGNTIYF. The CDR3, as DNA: TGTGCCAGCAGTGAACGGGGGCAGAACTCTGGAAACACCATATATTTT.

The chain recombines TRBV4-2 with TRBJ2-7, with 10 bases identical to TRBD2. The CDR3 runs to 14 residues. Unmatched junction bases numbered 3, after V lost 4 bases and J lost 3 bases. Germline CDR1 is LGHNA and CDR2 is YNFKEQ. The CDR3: CASSPVAGGYEQYF. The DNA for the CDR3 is TGTGCCAGCAGCCCTGTAGCGGGGGGCTACGAGCAGTACTTC.

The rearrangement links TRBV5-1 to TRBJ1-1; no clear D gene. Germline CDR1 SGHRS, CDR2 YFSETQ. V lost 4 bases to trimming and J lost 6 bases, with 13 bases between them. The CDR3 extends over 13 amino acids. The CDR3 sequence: CASSPLVGSEAFF. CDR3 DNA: TGCGCCAGCAGCCCTCTCGTGGGTTCTGAAGCTTTCTTT.

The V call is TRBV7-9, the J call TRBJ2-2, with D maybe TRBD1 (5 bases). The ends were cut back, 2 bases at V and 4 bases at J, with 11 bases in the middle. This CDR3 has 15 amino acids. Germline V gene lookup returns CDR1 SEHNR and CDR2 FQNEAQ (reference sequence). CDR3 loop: CASSLTRDVTGELFF. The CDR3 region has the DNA TGTGCCAGCAGCTTAACCAGGGATGTCACCGGGGAGCTGTTTTTT. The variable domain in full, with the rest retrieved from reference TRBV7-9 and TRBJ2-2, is DTGVSQNPRHKITKRGQNVTFRCDPISEHNRLYWYRQTLGQGPEFLTYFQNEAQLEKSRLLSDRFSAERPKGSFSTLEIQRTEQGDSAMYLCASSLTRDVTGELFFGEGSRLTVL.

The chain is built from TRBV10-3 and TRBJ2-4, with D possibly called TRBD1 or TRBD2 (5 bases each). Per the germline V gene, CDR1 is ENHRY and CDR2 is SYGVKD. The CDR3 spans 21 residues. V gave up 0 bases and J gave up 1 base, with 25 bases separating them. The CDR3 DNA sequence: TGTGCCATCAGTGAGTCGATGGGGCTCGAAGCGGCCGGGGTGGCCAAAAACATTCAGTACTTC. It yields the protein CAISESMGLEAAGVAKNIQYF.

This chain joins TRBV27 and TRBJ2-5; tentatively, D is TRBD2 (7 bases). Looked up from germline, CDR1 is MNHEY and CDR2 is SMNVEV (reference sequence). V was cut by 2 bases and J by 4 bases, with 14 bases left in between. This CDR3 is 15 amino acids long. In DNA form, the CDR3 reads TGTGCCAGCAGTTTAAATTGGGGGGGGCCAGAGACCCAGTACTTC. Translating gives CASSLNWGGPETQYF.

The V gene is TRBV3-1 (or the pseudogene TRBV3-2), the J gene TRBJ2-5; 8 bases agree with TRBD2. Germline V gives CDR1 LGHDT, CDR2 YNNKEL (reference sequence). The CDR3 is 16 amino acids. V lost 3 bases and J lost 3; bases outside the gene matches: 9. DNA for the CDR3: TGTGCCAGCAGCCACCGCGGAACGGGGGGGAAAGAGACCCAGTACTTC. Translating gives CASSHRGTGGKETQYF.